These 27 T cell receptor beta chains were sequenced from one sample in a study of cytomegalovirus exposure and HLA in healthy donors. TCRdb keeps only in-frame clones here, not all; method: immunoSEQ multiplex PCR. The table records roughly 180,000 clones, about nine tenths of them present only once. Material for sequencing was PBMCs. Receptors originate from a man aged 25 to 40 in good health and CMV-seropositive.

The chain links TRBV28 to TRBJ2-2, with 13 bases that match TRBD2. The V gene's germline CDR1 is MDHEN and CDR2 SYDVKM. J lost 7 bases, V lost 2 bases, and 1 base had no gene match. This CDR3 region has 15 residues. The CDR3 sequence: CASSLGLAGVGELFF. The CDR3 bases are TGTGCCAGCAGTTTAGGACTAGCGGGAGTCGGGGAGCTGTTTTTT.

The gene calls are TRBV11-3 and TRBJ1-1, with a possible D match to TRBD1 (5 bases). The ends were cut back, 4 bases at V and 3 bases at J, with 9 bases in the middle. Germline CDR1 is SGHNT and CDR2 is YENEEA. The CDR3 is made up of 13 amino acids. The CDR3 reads CASSSGTYTEAFF. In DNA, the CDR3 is TGTGCCAGCAGCTCCGGGACTTACACTGAAGCTTTCTTT.

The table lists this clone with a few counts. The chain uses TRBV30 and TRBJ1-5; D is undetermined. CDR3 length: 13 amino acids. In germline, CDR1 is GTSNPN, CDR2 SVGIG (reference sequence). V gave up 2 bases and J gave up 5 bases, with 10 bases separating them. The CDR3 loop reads CAWSRADDQPQHF. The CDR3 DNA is TGTGCCTGGAGTAGGGCAGATGATCAGCCCCAGCATTTT.

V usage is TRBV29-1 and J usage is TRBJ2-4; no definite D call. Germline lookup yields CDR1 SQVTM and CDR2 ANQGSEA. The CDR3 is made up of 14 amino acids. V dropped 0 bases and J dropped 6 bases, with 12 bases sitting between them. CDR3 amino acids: CSVEDVNAVNIQYF. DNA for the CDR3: TGCAGCGTTGAAGACGTGAATGCGGTAAACATTCAGTACTTC. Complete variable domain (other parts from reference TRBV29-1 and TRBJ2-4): SAVISQKPSRDICQRGTSLTIQCQVDSQVTMMFWYRQQPGQSLTLIATANQGSEATYESGFVIDKFPISRPNLTFSTLTVSNMSPEDSSIYLCSVEDVNAVNIQYFGAGTRLSVL.

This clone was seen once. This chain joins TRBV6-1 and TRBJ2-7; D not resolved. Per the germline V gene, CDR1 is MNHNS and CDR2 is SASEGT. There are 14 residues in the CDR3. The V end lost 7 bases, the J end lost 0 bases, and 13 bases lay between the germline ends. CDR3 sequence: CASIEARSSYEQYF. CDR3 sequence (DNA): TGTGCCAGCATCGAGGCCAGGAGCTCCTACGAGCAGTACTTC.

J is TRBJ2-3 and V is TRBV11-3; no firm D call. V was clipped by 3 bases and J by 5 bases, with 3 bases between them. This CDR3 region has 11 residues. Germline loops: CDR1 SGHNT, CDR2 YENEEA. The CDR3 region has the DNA TGTGCCAGCAGCTTGGGAGATACGCAGTATTTT. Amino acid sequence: CASSLGDTQYF.

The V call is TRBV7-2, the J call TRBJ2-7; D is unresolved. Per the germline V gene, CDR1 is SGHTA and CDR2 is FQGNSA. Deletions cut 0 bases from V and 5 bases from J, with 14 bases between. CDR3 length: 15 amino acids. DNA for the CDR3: TGTGCCAGCAGCTTAGCGGCCCGCTGGATCGACGAGCAGTACTTC. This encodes CASSLAARWIDEQYF.

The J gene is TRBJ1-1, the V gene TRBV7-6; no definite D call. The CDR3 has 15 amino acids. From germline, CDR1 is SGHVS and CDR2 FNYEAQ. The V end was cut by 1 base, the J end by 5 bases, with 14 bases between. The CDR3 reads CASSLGLGKGTEAFF. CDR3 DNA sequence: TGTGCCAGCAGCTTAGGTCTAGGGAAGGGTACTGAAGCTTTCTTT.

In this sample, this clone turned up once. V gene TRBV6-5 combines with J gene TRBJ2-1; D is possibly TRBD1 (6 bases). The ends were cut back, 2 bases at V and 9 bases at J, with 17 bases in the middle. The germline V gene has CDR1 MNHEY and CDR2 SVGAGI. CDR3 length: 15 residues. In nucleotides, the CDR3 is TGTGCCAGCAGTTACGGGACATCCCGGTTGGGTGAGCAGTTCTTC. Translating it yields CASSYGTSRLGEQFF.

The CDR3 here is CASSSSPLGTDTQYF. DNA for the CDR3: TGTGCCAGCAGTTCCTCTCCCCTTGGCACAGATACGCAGTATTTT. The rearrangement links TRBV6-6 to TRBJ2-3; D call uncertain. In germline, CDR1 is MNHNY, CDR2 SVGAGI (reference sequence). Trimming shortened V by 4 bases and J by 1 base, and 12 bases separated the two germline ends. The CDR3 runs 15 residues.

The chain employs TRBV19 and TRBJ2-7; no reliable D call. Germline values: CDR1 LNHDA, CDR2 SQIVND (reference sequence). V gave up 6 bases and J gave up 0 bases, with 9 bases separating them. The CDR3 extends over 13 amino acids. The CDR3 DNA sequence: TGTGCCAGTAGCGTGGTTGTCTCCTACGAGCAGTACTTC. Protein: CASSVVVSYEQYF.

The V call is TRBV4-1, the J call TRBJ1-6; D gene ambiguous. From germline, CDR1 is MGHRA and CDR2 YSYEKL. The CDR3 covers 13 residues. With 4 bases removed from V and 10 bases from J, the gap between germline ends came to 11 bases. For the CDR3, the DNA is TGCGCCAGCAGCCTAAATTCCAGGTCACCCCTCCACTTT. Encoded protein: CASSLNSRSPLHF.

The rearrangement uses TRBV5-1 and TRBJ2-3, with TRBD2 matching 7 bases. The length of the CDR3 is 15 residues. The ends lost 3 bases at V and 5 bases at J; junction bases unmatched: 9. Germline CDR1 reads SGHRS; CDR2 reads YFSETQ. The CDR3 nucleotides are TGCGCCAGCAGCTCTAGCGGCCCCGAATTAGATACGCAGTATTTT. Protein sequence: CASSSSGPELDTQYF.

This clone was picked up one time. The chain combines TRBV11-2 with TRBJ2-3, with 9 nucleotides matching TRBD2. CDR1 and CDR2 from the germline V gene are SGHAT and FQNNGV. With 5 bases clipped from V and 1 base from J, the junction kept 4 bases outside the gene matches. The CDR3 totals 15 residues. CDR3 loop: CASSVVAGGTDTQYF. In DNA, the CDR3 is TGTGCCAGCAGCGTCGTAGCGGGAGGCACAGATACGCAGTATTTT. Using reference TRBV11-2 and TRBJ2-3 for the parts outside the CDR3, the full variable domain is EAGVAQSPRYKIIEKRQSVAFWCNPISGHATLYWYQQILGQGPKLLIQFQNNGVVDDSQLPKDRFSAERLKGVDSTLKIQPAKLEDSAVYLCASSVVAGGTDTQYFGPGTRLTVL.

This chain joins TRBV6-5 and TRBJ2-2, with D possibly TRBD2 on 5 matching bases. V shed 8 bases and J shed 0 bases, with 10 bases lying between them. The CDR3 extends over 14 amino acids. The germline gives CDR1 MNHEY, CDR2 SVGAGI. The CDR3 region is CASGRRANTGELFF. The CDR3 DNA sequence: TGTGCCAGCGGCCGGCGGGCGAACACCGGGGAGCTGTTTTTT.

Written as DNA, the CDR3 is TGCGCCAGCAGCGGGTGGGACAGGGGGTCCGGCGAGCAGTACTTC. Translation gives CASSGWDRGSGEQYF. The chain carries TRBV5-1 and TRBJ2-7; 11 nucleotides match TRBD1. The CDR3 runs to 15 residues. With V trimmed by 4 bases and J by 6 bases, 9 bases remained unmatched. CDR1 SGHRS and CDR2 YFSETQ come from the germline V gene.

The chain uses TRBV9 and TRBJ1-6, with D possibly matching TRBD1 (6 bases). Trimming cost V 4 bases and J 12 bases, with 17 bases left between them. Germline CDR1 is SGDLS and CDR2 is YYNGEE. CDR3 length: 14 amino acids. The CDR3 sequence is CASSPAGGDGPLHF. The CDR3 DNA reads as TGTGCCAGCAGCCCAGCCGGGGGCGACGGACCCCTCCACTTT.

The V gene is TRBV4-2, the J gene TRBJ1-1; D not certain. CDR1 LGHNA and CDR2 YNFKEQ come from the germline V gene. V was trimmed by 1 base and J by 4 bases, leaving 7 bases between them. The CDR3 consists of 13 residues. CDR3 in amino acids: CASSQGRGTEAFF. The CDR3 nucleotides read TGTGCCAGCAGCCAAGGACGGGGCACTGAAGCTTTCTTT.

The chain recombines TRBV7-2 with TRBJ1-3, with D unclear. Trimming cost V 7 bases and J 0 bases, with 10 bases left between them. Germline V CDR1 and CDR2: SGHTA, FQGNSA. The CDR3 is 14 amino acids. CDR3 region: CASTETPSGNTIYF. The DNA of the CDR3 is TGTGCCAGCACGGAGACTCCCTCTGGAAACACCATATATTTT. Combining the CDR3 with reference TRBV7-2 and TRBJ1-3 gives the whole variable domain GAGVSQSPSNKVTEKGKDVELRCDPISGHTALYWYRQSLGQGLEFLIYFQGNSAPDKSGLPSDRFSAERTGGSVSTLTIQRTQQEDSAVYLCASTETPSGNTIYFGEGSWLTVV.

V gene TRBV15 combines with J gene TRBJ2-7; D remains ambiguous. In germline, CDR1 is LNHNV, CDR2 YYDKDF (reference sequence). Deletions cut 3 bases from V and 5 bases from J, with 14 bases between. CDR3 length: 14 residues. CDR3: CATSSVSGSHEQYF. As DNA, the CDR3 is TGTGCCACCAGCAGCGTCAGTGGATCCCACGAGCAGTACTTC.

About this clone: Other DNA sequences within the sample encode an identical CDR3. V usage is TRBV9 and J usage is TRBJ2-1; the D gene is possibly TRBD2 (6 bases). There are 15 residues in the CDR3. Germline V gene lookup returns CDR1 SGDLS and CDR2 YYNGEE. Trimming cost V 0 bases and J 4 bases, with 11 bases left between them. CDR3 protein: CASSVDPGGYNEQFF. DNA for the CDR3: TGTGCCAGCAGCGTAGATCCTGGGGGGTACAATGAGCAGTTCTTC.

CDR3 bases: TGTGCCAGCAGCCTGTACTCCCAAGAGACCCAGTACTTC. Translating gives CASSLYSQETQYF. V gene TRBV5-5 combines with J gene TRBJ2-5; D gene uncertain. Per the germline V gene, CDR1 is SGHKS and CDR2 is YYEKEE (reference sequence). Trimming left V 4 bases short and J 1 base short, with 8 bases between. This CDR3 is built from 13 residues.

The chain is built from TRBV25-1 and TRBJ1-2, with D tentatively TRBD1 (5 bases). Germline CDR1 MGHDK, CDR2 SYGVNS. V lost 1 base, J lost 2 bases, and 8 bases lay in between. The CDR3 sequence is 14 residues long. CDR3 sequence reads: CASSEFRGNYGYTF. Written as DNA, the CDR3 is TGTGCCAGCAGTGAATTCCGGGGGAACTATGGCTACACCTTC.

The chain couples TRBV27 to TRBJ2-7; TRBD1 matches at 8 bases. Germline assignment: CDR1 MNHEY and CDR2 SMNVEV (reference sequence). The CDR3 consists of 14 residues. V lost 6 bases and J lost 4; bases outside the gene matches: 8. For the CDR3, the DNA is TGTGCCAGCAGCTATGGGACAGGCGGATACGAGCAGTACTTC. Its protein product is CASSYGTGGYEQYF.

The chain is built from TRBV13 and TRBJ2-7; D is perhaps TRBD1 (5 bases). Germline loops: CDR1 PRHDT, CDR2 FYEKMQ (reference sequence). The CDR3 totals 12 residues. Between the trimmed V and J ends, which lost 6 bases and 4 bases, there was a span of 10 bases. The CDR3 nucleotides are TGTGCCAGCAGTTCAGACAGATACGAGCAGTACTTC. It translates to CASSSDRYEQYF.

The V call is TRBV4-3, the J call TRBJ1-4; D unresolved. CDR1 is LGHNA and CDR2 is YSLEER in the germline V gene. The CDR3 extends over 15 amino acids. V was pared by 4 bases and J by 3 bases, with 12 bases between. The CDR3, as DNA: TGCGCCAGCAGCCTGATCGACATACCTAATGAAAAACTGTTTTTT. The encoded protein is CASSLIDIPNEKLFF.

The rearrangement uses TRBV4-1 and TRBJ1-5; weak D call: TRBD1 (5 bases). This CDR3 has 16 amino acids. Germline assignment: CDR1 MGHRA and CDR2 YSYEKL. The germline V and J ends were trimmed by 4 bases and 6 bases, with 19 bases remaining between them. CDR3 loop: CASSPLLSSGTQPQHF. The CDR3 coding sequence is TGCGCCAGCAGCCCTTTACTAAGCAGTGGGACTCAGCCCCAGCATTTT.